This TCR beta chain comes out of a study of early T cells in non-severe SARS-CoV-2 infection (dated by TCRdb to 2020 to 2023). Context from the whole study: TCR sequencing used bulk RNA from unsorted whole blood, so alpha and beta chains could not be paired. What the research found in general, with its limitations: VDJdb matching was skewed toward anti-spike CD8 responses, so virus-specific expansions were likely underestimated and private and CD4 specificities were missed.

A case-control design nested within a healthcare worker cohort in London, UK, was used, with weekly nasopharyngeal swab PCR tests and blood sampling performed. Healthcare workers were enrolled in the week of the UK lockdown, from 23 to 31 March 2020, and were followed every week for up to roughly 15 weeks. Library construction relied on 5' RACE. Instrument used: NextSeq 500. Unique molecular identifiers were attached to individual cDNA molecules in the TCR library protocol so that sequencing error and PCR bias could be corrected. TCR alpha and beta chains were both sequenced, and the abundances of alpha and beta sequences in each sample were closely correlated with each other. As for the original processing: Decombinator V4 was used to perform V gene, J gene and CDR3 annotation of TCR sequences. Expanded TCRs were defined as changing significantly between any two time points under a Poisson model with p below 0.0001. TCR abundances were normalised to the total number of TCRs sequenced in each sample and reported as counts per million. MAIT TCRs were defined by TRAV1-2 paired with TRAJ12, TRAJ20 or TRAJ33, and iNKT TCRs by TRAV10 paired with TRAJ18. A search of VDJdb, accessed on 1 November 2021, was run for TCRs annotated to CMV, EBV and SARS-CoV-2, with TCRs annotated for multiple antigens excluded. TCRdb took the public reads, trimmed them with fastp at Q25, ran MiXCR for clone calling and kept in-frame beta chains. Every distinct CDR3 protein forms one entry, paired with its most common genes and DNA. It is TCRdb's table, rather than the study itself, that gives the V and J calls and clone size. The sample table holds some 54,000 distinct CDR3 sequences, of which about 10% were seen once. The ten largest clones add up to 8.6% of the sample.

This clonotype was seen only a few times. The specificity of this receptor is unknown. No base qualities exist here, and no much larger clone lies one base off it. Via the germline V gene, CDR1 is SGDLS and CDR2 YYNGEE. At the junction V is shortened by 6 bases and J by 3 bases, with 13 bases in between. The CDR3 has 14 amino acids, counting the end cysteine and phenylalanine. Just CDR3 DNA is preserved here, 42 bases in frame from base 1. Here the chain combines TRBV9 and TRBJ2-1; TRBD1 is perhaps the D gene, given 6 matching bases. The receptor was derived from an adult who was a healthcare worker with PCR-confirmed SARS-CoV-2 infection or an uninfected control (not recorded which). Sequencing was done on a sample of whole blood. The DNA sequence is given as TGTGCCAGCAATAAAAGAGGGGGCTACAATGAGCAGTTCTTC. Its protein is CASNKRGGYNEQFF.